The rows below give T cell receptor beta chains drawn from one sample of a study of T cell repertoires in cytomegalovirus infection. TCRdb passed the reads through MiXCR, listing each CDR3 protein once. The sample includes just under 550,000 distinct CDR3 sequences, about 30% seen only once; the top ten take roughly 13%. Sequencing input: PBMCs. Receptors originate from a human donor in good health (CMV status not recorded). Some clones in this sample may be carry-over from other donors' samples. Each CDR3 is given with its conserved first and last residue. Each record gives: J gene, clone size, V gene, D gene, CDR3 protein, CDR3 DNA. A D gene is named only where the DNA matches it firmly. For some rows the clone size is stated as once, few or many, or as a class when expanded; others skip it.

j_gene: TRBJ1-1
abundance: -
v_gene: TRBV7-6
d_gene: -
CDR3aa: CASSRTRLGDINNTEAFF
CDR3nt: TGTGCCAGCAGCCGGACGAGACTGGGGGATATCAACAACACTGAAGCTTTCTTT

j_gene: TRBJ2-7
abundance: -
v_gene: TRBV6-1
d_gene: TRBD2
CDR3aa: CASSARGLAGGREQYF
CDR3nt: TGTGCCAGCAGTGCTCGGGGACTAGCGGGAGGAAGGGAGCAGTACTTC

j_gene: TRBJ2-3
abundance: -
v_gene: TRBV19
d_gene: -
CDR3aa: CASNEGRTDTQYF
CDR3nt: TGTGCCAGTAATGAGGGGAGGACAGATACGCAGTATTTT

j_gene: TRBJ1-1
abundance: -
v_gene: TRBV27
d_gene: -
CDR3aa: CASSLIGETEAFF
CDR3nt: TGTGCCAGCAGTTTAATAGGTGAGACTGAAGCTTTCTTT

j_gene: TRBJ2-5
abundance: many
v_gene: TRBV7-2
d_gene: TRBD2
CDR3aa: CASSPSGVQETQYF
CDR3nt: TGTGCCAGCAGCCCGAGCGGGGTACAAGAGACCCAGTACTTC

j_gene: TRBJ2-1
abundance: -
v_gene: TRBV15
d_gene: -
CDR3aa: CATSRGIWPQFTNEQFF
CDR3nt: TGTGCCACCAGCAGAGGTATCTGGCCCCAATTTACTAATGAGCAGTTCTTC

j_gene: TRBJ2-1
abundance: many
v_gene: TRBV7-2
d_gene: TRBD1
CDR3aa: CASSLYSGGNEQFF
CDR3nt: TGTGCCAGCAGCTTATATTCAGGGGGCAATGAGCAGTTCTTC

j_gene: TRBJ1-5
abundance: few
v_gene: TRBV6-6
d_gene: TRBD1
CDR3aa: CASSDGQGPSNQPQHF
CDR3nt: TGTGCCAGCAGTGACGGACAGGGCCCTAGCAATCAGCCCCAGCATTTT

j_gene: TRBJ2-1
abundance: -
v_gene: TRBV15
d_gene: TRBD2
CDR3aa: CATKNPREDLNEQFF
CDR3nt: TGTGCCACCAAAAATCCCCGGGAGGACTTGAATGAGCAGTTCTTC

j_gene: TRBJ1-5
abundance: -
v_gene: TRBV27
d_gene: -
CDR3aa: CASSLRGGGNQPQHF
CDR3nt: TGTGCCAGCAGTTTACGCGGAGGAGGCAATCAGCCCCAGCATTTT

j_gene: TRBJ2-3
abundance: -
v_gene: TRBV28
d_gene: -
CDR3aa: CASGRTGSEDTQYF
CDR3nt: TGTGCCAGCGGCCGTACAGGGAGTGAAGATACGCAGTATTTT

j_gene: TRBJ2-3
abundance: many
v_gene: TRBV7-2
d_gene: -
CDR3aa: CASRPVGGRDTQYF
CDR3nt: TGTGCCAGCAGACCGGTCGGGGGCAGGGATACGCAGTATTTT

j_gene: TRBJ1-1
abundance: -
v_gene: TRBV7-9
d_gene: -
CDR3aa: CASSLDGKMNTEAFF
CDR3nt: TGTGCCAGCAGCTTAGACGGGAAGATGAACACTGAAGCTTTCTTT

j_gene: TRBJ1-1
abundance: -
v_gene: TRBV28
d_gene: -
CDR3aa: CASSFQDRMNTEAFF
CDR3nt: TGTGCCAGCAGTTTTCAGGACAGAATGAACACTGAAGCTTTCTTT

j_gene: TRBJ2-5
abundance: -
v_gene: TRBV6-5
d_gene: TRBD1
CDR3aa: CASSHPGQYQETQYF
CDR3nt: TGTGCCAGCAGTCACCCGGGACAGTACCAAGAGACCCAGTACTTC

j_gene: TRBJ1-2
abundance: many
v_gene: TRBV6-1
d_gene: TRBD1
CDR3aa: CASSEWDTGVYGYTF
CDR3nt: TGTGCCAGCAGTGAATGGGATACAGGGGTCTATGGCTACACCTTC

j_gene: TRBJ1-5
abundance: many
v_gene: TRBV7-2
d_gene: -
CDR3aa: CASSRTRSNQPQHF
CDR3nt: TGTGCCAGCAGCCGGACAAGAAGCAATCAGCCCCAGCATTTT

j_gene: TRBJ1-3
abundance: few
v_gene: TRBV7-2
d_gene: -
CDR3aa: CASSLGINSGNTIYF
CDR3nt: TGTGCCAGCAGCTTAGGTATCAACTCTGGAAACACCATATATTTT

j_gene: TRBJ2-7
abundance: many
v_gene: TRBV19
d_gene: -
CDR3aa: CASHGPSYEQYF
CDR3nt: TGTGCCAGTCATGGACCCTCCTACGAGCAGTACTTC

j_gene: TRBJ2-3
abundance: -
v_gene: TRBV4-2
d_gene: -
CDR3aa: CASSQGGIRTDTQYF
CDR3nt: TGTGCCAGCAGCCAAGGCGGGATCCGCACAGATACGCAGTATTTT

j_gene: TRBJ1-1
abundance: many
v_gene: TRBV7-8
d_gene: -
CDR3aa: CASSFPRRGGEAFF
CDR3nt: TGTGCCAGCAGCTTTCCCCGGCGAGGGGGTGAAGCTTTCTTT

j_gene: TRBJ2-7
abundance: few
v_gene: TRBV7-2
d_gene: TRBD1
CDR3aa: CASSLAYPTGIGPGEQYF
CDR3nt: TGTGCCAGCAGCTTAGCCTACCCGACAGGGATTGGGCCGGGCGAGCAGTACTTC

j_gene: TRBJ2-1
abundance: -
v_gene: TRBV6-5
d_gene: -
CDR3aa: CASSYSSLAYTYNEQFF
CDR3nt: TGTGCCAGCAGTTACTCCTCCCTAGCGTATACCTACAATGAGCAGTTCTTC

j_gene: TRBJ2-1
abundance: few
v_gene: TRBV24-1
d_gene: -
CDR3aa: CATSDAARFNEQFF
CDR3nt: TGTGCCACCAGTGATGCCGCCCGATTTAATGAGCAGTTCTTC

j_gene: TRBJ2-5
abundance: -
v_gene: TRBV9
d_gene: TRBD2
CDR3aa: CASSVSPSGVETQYF
CDR3nt: TGTGCCAGCAGCGTAAGTCCTAGCGGGGTGGAGACCCAGTACTTC

j_gene: TRBJ1-1
abundance: few
v_gene: TRBV6-1
d_gene: -
CDR3aa: CASSEWEGDTEAFF
CDR3nt: TGTGCCAGCAGTGAATGGGAGGGGGACACTGAAGCTTTCTTT

j_gene: TRBJ2-7
abundance: -
v_gene: TRBV19
d_gene: -
CDR3aa: CASSGRPGIHEQYF
CDR3nt: TGTGCCAGTAGTGGGCGACCCGGTATCCACGAGCAGTACTTC

j_gene: TRBJ2-7
abundance: few
v_gene: TRBV28
d_gene: -
CDR3aa: CASSLRGTTSYEQYF
CDR3nt: TGTGCCAGCAGTTTAAGAGGGACGACCTCCTACGAGCAGTACTTC

j_gene: TRBJ2-7
abundance: many
v_gene: TRBV7-2
d_gene: TRBD2
CDR3aa: CASSVLAGGPYEQYF
CDR3nt: TGTGCCAGCAGCGTACTAGCGGGAGGGCCTTACGAGCAGTACTTC

j_gene: TRBJ1-5
abundance: many
v_gene: TRBV7-2
d_gene: TRBD1
CDR3aa: CASSPGQGGGNQPQHF
CDR3nt: TGTGCCAGCAGCCCGGGACAGGGAGGAGGAAATCAGCCCCAGCATTTT

j_gene: TRBJ2-1
abundance: -
v_gene: TRBV12-3/TRBV12-4
d_gene: TRBD2
CDR3aa: CASRPGLAGGGNEQFF
CDR3nt: TGTGCCAGCAGACCCGGACTAGCGGGAGGTGGGAATGAGCAGTTCTTC

j_gene: TRBJ2-5
abundance: -
v_gene: TRBV2
d_gene: -
CDR3aa: CASSPSGYQETQYF
CDR3nt: TGTGCCAGCAGCCCCAGCGGGTACCAAGAGACCCAGTACTTC

j_gene: TRBJ2-5
abundance: -
v_gene: TRBV29-1
d_gene: -
CDR3aa: CSVDRGQETQYF
CDR3nt: TGCAGCGTTGACAGGGGCCAAGAGACCCAGTACTTC

j_gene: TRBJ2-7
abundance: many
v_gene: TRBV7-2
d_gene: -
CDR3aa: CASSLTGSWNGVYEQYF
CDR3nt: TGTGCCAGCAGCTTAACGGGCTCGTGGAACGGGGTTTACGAGCAGTACTTC

j_gene: TRBJ2-7
abundance: -
v_gene: TRBV7-4
d_gene: -
CDR3aa: CASSPLGGVNEQYF
CDR3nt: TGTGCCAGCAGCCCCCTAGGGGGGGTGAACGAGCAGTACTTC

j_gene: TRBJ2-5
abundance: few
v_gene: TRBV7-2
d_gene: -
CDR3aa: CAVQLRETQYF
CDR3nt: TGTGCCGTTCAGCTTAGGGAGACCCAGTACTTC

j_gene: TRBJ2-3
abundance: -
v_gene: TRBV20-1
d_gene: -
CDR3aa: CSARLASGTDTQYF
CDR3nt: TGCAGTGCTAGATTGGCAAGCGGCACAGATACGCAGTATTTT

j_gene: TRBJ1-4
abundance: many
v_gene: TRBV7-8
d_gene: TRBD1
CDR3aa: CASSFQGGLANEKLFF
CDR3nt: TGTGCCAGCAGCTTCCAGGGGGGGCTAGCTAATGAAAAACTGTTTTTT

j_gene: TRBJ1-2
abundance: few
v_gene: TRBV27
d_gene: -
CDR3aa: CASSWSTGSGYGYTF
CDR3nt: TGTGCCAGCAGTTGGTCTACAGGGAGCGGCTATGGCTACACCTTC

j_gene: TRBJ2-3
abundance: -
v_gene: TRBV6-1
d_gene: -
CDR3aa: CASGTGGETDTQYF
CDR3nt: TGTGCCAGCGGGACCGGGGGCGAGACAGATACGCAGTATTTT

j_gene: TRBJ1-5
abundance: -
v_gene: TRBV9
d_gene: -
CDR3aa: CASSVTGHQPQHF
CDR3nt: TGTGCCAGCAGCGTGACAGGCCATCAGCCCCAGCATTTT

j_gene: TRBJ1-1
abundance: few
v_gene: TRBV6-2/TRBV6-3
d_gene: -
CDR3aa: CASSYGLRDTEAFF
CDR3nt: TGTGCCAGCAGTTACGGTCTCAGGGACACTGAAGCTTTCTTT